This record looks at one T cell receptor (beta chain) sequence and its context. The data are from a study of shared clonotypes between healthy human individuals. The germline gives CDR1 MGHRA, CDR2 YSYEKL. CDR3 length equals 18 residues. V gave up 1 base and J gave up 1 base; unmatched junction bases: 7. The repertoire was sequenced with immunoSEQ multiplex PCR; TCRdb's copy has only in-frame clones and lacks some. The profile shows about 470,000 clones, roughly 80% of them singletons. The chain is built from TRBV4-1 and TRBJ2-2; 9 nucleotides match TRBD1. Sequencing was performed on PBMCs. The clonotype originates from a woman in her thirties or forties in good health. Some clones in this sample may be carry-over from other donors' samples. The CDR3 DNA follows: TGCGCCAGCAGCCAAGGTCCTACGGGACAGGGGAACACCGGGGAGCTGTTTTTT. Amino acids: CASSQGPTGQGNTGELFF.